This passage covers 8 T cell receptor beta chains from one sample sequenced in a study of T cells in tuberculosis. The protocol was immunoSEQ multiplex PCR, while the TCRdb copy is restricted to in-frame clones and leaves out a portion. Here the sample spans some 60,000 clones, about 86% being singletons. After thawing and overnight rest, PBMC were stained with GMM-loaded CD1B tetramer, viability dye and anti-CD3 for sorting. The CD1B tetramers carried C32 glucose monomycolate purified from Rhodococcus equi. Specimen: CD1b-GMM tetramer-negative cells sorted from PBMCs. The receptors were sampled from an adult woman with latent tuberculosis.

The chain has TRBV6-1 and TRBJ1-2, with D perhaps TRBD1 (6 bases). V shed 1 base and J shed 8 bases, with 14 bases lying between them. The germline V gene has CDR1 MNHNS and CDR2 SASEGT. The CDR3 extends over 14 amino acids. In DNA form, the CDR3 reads TGTGCCAGCAGTGAAGGGGGGCAGGTTTACGGCTACACCTTC. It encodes CASSEGGQVYGYTF.

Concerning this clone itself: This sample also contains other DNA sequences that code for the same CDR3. As DNA, the CDR3 is TGTGCCAGCAGTTTTATGGCAGGTTCCTACGAGCAGTACTTC. Its protein is CASSFMAGSYEQYF. The V gene is TRBV28, the J gene TRBJ2-7, with no clear D. Germline V gene lookup returns CDR1 MDHEN and CDR2 SYDVKM. The CDR3 runs 14 residues. Trimming left V 3 bases short and J 1 base short, with 10 bases between.

CDR3 DNA: TGTGCCAGCAGTGCCTATAAGACAGGTTCATACGAGCAGTACTTC. Translation: CASSAYKTGSYEQYF. The chain employs TRBV6-1 and TRBJ2-7, with a weak D call TRBD1 (6 bases). The V gene's germline CDR1 is MNHNS and CDR2 SASEGT. V lost 4 bases and J lost 4, with 17 bases in between. The CDR3 spans 15 residues.

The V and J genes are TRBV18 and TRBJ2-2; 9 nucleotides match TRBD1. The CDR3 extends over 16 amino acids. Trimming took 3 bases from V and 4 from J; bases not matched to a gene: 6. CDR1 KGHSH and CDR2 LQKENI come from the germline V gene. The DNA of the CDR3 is TGTGCCAGCTCACCCCTAAAGACAGGGGGCACCGGGGAGCTGTTTTTT. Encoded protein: CASSPLKTGGTGELFF.

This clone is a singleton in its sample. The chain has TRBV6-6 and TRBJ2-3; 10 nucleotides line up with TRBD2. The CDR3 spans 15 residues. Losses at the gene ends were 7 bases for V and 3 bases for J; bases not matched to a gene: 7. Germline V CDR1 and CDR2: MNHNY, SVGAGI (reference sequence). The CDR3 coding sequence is TGTGCCAGCAACGATGGACTAGCGGAAACAGATACGCAGTATTTT. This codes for CASNDGLAETDTQYF.

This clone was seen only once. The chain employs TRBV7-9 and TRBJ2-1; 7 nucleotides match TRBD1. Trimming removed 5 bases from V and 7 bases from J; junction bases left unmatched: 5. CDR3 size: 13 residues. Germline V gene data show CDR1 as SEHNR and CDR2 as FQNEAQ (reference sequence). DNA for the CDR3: TGTGCCAGCAGCCACAGGGGCCCGAATGAGCAGTTCTTC. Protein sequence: CASSHRGPNEQFF.

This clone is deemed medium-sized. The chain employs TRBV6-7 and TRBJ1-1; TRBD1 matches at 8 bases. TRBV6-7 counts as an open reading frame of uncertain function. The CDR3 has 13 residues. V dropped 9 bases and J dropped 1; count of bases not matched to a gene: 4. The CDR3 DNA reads TGTGCCAGGGAGCAGGGGGCGAACACTGAAGCTTTCTTT. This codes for CAREQGANTEAFF.

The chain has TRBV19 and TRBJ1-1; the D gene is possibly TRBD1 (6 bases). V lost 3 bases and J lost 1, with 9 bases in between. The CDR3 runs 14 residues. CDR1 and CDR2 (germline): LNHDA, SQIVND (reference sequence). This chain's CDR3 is CASSMGQRNTEAFF. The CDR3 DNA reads TGTGCCAGTAGTATGGGACAAAGGAACACTGAAGCTTTCTTT.